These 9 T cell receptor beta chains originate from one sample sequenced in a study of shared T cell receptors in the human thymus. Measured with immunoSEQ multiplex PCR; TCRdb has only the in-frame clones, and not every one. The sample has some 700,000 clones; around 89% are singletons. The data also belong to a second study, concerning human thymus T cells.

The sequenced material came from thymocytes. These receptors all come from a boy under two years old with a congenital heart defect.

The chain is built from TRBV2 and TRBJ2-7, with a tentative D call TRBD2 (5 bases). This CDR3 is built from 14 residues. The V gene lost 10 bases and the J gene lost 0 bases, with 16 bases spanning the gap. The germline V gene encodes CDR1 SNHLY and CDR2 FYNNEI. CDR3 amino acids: CATLGSPISYEQYF. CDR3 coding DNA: TGTGCCACCCTAGGGAGTCCCATCTCCTACGAGCAGTACTTC.

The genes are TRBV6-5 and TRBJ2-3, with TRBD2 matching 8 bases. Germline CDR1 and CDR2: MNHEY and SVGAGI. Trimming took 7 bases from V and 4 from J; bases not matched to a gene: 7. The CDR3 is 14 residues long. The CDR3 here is CASKGAGDADTQYF. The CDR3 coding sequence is TGTGCCAGCAAGGGAGCGGGAGATGCAGATACGCAGTATTTT.

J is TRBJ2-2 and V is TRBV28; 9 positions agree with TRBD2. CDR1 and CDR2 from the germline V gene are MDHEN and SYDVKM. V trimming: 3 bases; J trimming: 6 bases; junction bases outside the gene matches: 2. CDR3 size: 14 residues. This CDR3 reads CASSFSGSPGELFF. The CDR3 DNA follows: TGTGCCAGCAGTTTTAGCGGGAGCCCCGGGGAGCTGTTTTTT.

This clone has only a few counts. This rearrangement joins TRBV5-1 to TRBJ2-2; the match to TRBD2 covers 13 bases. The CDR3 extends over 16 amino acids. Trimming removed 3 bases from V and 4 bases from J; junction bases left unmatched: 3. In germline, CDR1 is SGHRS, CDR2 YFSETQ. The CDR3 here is CASSSRLAGGTGELFF. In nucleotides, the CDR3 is TGCGCCAGCAGCTCCCGACTAGCGGGAGGCACCGGGGAGCTGTTTTTT.

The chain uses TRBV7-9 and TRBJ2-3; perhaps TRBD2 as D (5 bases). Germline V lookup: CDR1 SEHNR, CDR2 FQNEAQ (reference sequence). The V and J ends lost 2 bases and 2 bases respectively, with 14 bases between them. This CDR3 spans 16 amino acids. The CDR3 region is CASSLRGLIDTDTQYF. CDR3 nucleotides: TGTGCCAGCAGCTTACGCGGACTTATTGACACAGATACGCAGTATTTT.

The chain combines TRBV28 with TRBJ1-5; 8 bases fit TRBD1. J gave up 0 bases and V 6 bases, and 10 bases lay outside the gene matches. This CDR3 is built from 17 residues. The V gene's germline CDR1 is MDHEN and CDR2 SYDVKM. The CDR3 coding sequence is TGTGCCAGCAGCCCTAGGACAGGGCCCTATAGCAATCAGCCCCAGCATTTT. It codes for CASSPRTGPYSNQPQHF.

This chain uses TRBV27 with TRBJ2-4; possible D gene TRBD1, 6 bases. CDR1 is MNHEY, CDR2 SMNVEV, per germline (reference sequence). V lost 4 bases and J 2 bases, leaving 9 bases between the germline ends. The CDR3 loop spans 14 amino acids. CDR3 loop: CASSSGQPKNIQYF. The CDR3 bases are TGTGCCAGCAGTTCCGGACAGCCCAAAAACATTCAGTACTTC.

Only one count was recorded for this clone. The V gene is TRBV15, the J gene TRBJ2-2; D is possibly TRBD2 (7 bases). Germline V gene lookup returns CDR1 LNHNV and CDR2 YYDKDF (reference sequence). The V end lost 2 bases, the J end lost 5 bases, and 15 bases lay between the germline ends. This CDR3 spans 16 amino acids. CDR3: CATSRSRGGRTGELFF. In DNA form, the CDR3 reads TGTGCCACCAGCAGATCCCGCGGGGGCCGGACCGGGGAGCTGTTTTTT.

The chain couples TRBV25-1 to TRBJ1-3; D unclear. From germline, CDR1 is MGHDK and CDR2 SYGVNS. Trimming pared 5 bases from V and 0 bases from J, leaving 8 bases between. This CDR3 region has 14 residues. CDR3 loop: CASSPTGSGNTIYF. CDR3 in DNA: TGTGCCAGCAGTCCGACGGGCTCTGGAAACACCATATATTTT.